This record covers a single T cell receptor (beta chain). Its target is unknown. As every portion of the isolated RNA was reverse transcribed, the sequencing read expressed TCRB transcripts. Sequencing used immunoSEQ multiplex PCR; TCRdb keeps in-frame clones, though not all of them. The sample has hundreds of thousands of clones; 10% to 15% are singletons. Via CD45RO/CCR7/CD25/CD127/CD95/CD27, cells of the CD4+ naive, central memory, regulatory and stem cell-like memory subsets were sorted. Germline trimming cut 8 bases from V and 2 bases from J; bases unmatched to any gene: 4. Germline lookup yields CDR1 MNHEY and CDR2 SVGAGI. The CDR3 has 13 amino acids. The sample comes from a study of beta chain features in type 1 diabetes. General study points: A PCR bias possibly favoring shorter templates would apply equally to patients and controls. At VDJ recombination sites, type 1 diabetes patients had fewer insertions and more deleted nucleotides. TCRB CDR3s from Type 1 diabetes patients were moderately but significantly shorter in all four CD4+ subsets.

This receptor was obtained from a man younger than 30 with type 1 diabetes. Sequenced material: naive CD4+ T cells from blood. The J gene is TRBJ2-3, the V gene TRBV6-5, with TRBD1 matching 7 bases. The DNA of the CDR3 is TGTGCCAGCCGGGACAGCAACACAGATACGCAGTATTTT. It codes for CASRDSNTDTQYF.